This passage covers 3 T cell receptor beta chains from one sample sequenced in a study of blood T cell repertoires in COVID-19. Repertoires were generated with immunoSEQ multiplex PCR, while TCRdb's copy carries only in-frame clones and drops some. The table records more than 65,000 clones, roughly 79% of them present only once. The specimen sequenced was peripheral blood. Receptors were obtained from a human donor in a cohort sampled during active COVID-19.

A single count supports this clone. Relative to the germline gene, one junction end is altered; a read error may explain this. V gene TRBV7-7 combines with J gene TRBJ1-1; 7 bases fit TRBD1. Per the germline V gene, CDR1 is SSHAT and CDR2 is FNYEAQ (reference sequence). The CDR3 loop spans 13 amino acids. The CDR3 here is CASSARQGGEAFF. Written as DNA, the CDR3 is TGTGCTAGCAGCGCCAGACAGGGCGGTGAAGCTTTCTTT. The full variable domain, rest sourced from reference TRBV7-7 and TRBJ1-1, is GAGVSQSPRYKVTKRGQDVTLRCDPISSHATLYWYQQALGQGPEFLTYFNYEAQPDKSGLPSDRFSAERPEGSISTLTIQRTEQRDSAMYRCASSARQGGEAFFGQGTRLTVV.

The chain joins TRBV14 to TRBJ2-1; TRBD1 aligns across 11 bases. CDR1 SGHDN and CDR2 FVKESK come from the germline V gene. Trimming at V came to 3 bases and at J to 4 bases, leaving 5 bases not matched to a gene. The CDR3 loop spans 16 amino acids. DNA of the CDR3: TGTGCCAGCAGCCATACGGGACAGGGGGTTTACAATGAGCAGTTCTTC. Protein: CASSHTGQGVYNEQFF.

The rearrangement joins TRBV5-1 to TRBJ2-7; D possibly corresponds to TRBD1 (6 bases). V was shortened by 4 bases and J by 0 bases, with 17 bases between the two germline ends. The CDR3 has 16 amino acids. CDR1 is SGHRS and CDR2 is YFSETQ in the germline V gene. The CDR3 DNA reads as TGCGCCAGCAGCCCGCGGACAGCGAGTTTCTCCTACGAGCAGTACTTC. Translating it yields CASSPRTASFSYEQYF.